The 25 T cell receptor beta chains listed next were all sequenced from one sample in a study of PD-1 blockade in classical Hodgkin lymphoma. Measured with immunoSEQ multiplex PCR; TCRdb has only the in-frame clones, and not every one. The data show approximately 84,000 clones, 75% to 85% seen once. Stated time point: cycle 4 day 1 (C4D1), after 5 to 7 weeks of nivolumab. All patients relapsed after autologous stem cell transplantation, and brentuximab vedotin exposure varied. The source was peripheral blood mononuclear cells (PBMCs), collected before the fourth cycle of nivolumab. The source of these receptors is a human donor with classical Hodgkin lymphoma.

This rearrangement joins TRBV5-6 to TRBJ2-1; 9 bases agree with TRBD1. Germline values: CDR1 SGHDT, CDR2 YYEEEE. The CDR3 loop spans 17 amino acids. V was clipped by 4 bases and J by 4 bases; unmatched bases: 12. The CDR3 reads CASSVQPTGGKYNEQFF. The CDR3 coding sequence is TGTGCCAGCAGCGTACAGCCGACAGGGGGGAAGTACAATGAGCAGTTCTTC.

The rearrangement joins TRBV5-1 to TRBJ2-5; TRBD2 agrees at 13 bases. Germline values: CDR1 SGHRS, CDR2 YFSETQ. CDR3 length equals 15 residues. The trim removed 4 bases at V and 2 bases at J, leaving 2 bases unmatched. The CDR3 region is CASSTGLAGQETQYF. For the CDR3, the DNA is TGCGCCAGCAGCACGGGACTAGCGGGACAAGAGACCCAGTACTTC.

The rearrangement joins TRBV6-5 to TRBJ2-7; D may be TRBD2 (6 bases). The ends were cut back, 6 bases at V and 7 bases at J, with 22 bases in the middle. The germline gives CDR1 MNHEY, CDR2 SVGAGI. The CDR3 extends over 15 amino acids. As DNA, the CDR3 is TGTGCCAGCAGCCCTCTTAGCGGCCCCTACGGAGAGCAGTACTTC. It is translated as CASSPLSGPYGEQYF.

The rearrangement joins TRBV2 to TRBJ1-5; D gene ambiguous. CDR3 length: 12 amino acids. Between the trimmed V and J ends, which lost 3 bases and 4 bases, there was a span of 4 bases. Germline CDR1 SNHLY, CDR2 FYNNEI. The CDR3 protein is CASSESNQPQHF. The CDR3 DNA reads as TGTGCCAGCAGTGAGTCTAATCAGCCCCAGCATTTT.

In its sample, this clone was seen a few times. The chain couples TRBV2 to TRBJ2-7, with D possibly being TRBD2 (5 bases). Germline V gives CDR1 SNHLY, CDR2 FYNNEI. Trimming shortened V by 8 bases and J by 5 bases, and 22 bases separated the two germline ends. The CDR3 consists of 15 residues. The CDR3 sequence: CASHARPGLADEQYF. CDR3 coding DNA: TGTGCCAGCCATGCACGCCCCGGGCTAGCAGACGAGCAGTACTTC.

The gene calls are TRBV18 and TRBJ1-1; D gene uncertain. Trimming stripped 2 bases from V and 6 bases from J, with 16 bases between. The CDR3 has 15 amino acids. Germline assignment: CDR1 KGHSH and CDR2 LQKENI. This CDR3 is CASSPNTGSDAEAFF. CDR3 DNA sequence: TGTGCCAGCTCACCAAATACGGGCAGTGACGCTGAAGCTTTCTTT.

V and J are TRBV7-6 and TRBJ2-1, with TRBD2 matching over 9 bases. Trimming took 5 bases from V and 8 from J; bases not matched to a gene: 10. There are 15 residues in the CDR3. The germline V gene has CDR1 SGHVS and CDR2 FNYEAQ. The CDR3 protein is CASSPGAGGRDEQFF. The CDR3 DNA reads as TGTGCCAGCAGCCCGGGGGCGGGAGGGCGCGATGAGCAGTTCTTC.

The chain has TRBV28 and TRBJ2-2; D gene unclear. The length of the CDR3 is 13 residues. V was pared by 7 bases and J by 7 bases, with 13 bases between. Germline-derived CDR1 and CDR2 are MDHEN and SYDVKM. DNA of the CDR3: TGTGCCAGCAATCTGCCTCTCGGCGGGGAGCTGTTTTTT. Its translation: CASNLPLGGELFF.

The chain combines TRBV7-9 with TRBJ1-1, with D hard to call. This CDR3 is built from 13 residues. The V end was cut by 5 bases, the J end by 0 bases, with 7 bases between. Per the germline V gene, CDR1 is SEHNR and CDR2 is FQNEAQ (reference sequence). DNA for the CDR3: TGTGCCAGCAGCGTGCGGGTGAACACTGAAGCTTTCTTT. Protein sequence: CASSVRVNTEAFF.

The chain couples TRBV6-5 to TRBJ2-5; D may be TRBD1 or TRBD2 (6 bases each). V was pared by 2 bases and J by 5 bases, with 18 bases between. The CDR3 is 16 amino acids. Germline V CDR1 and CDR2: MNHEY, SVGAGI. The chain's CDR3 is CASSYEDSGGGETQYF. CDR3 coding DNA: TGTGCCAGCAGTTACGAAGATAGCGGAGGGGGGGAGACCCAGTACTTC.

This clone was picked up one time. The chain employs TRBV27 and TRBJ2-1, with no clear D. V lost 6 bases, J lost 9 bases, and 12 bases lay in between. Germline-derived CDR1 and CDR2 are MNHEY and SMNVEV (reference sequence). The CDR3 covers 12 residues. In nucleotides, the CDR3 is TGTGCCAGCAGGTTCTCAAAGGGTGAGCAGTTCTTC. Encoded protein: CASRFSKGEQFF.

The chain carries TRBV13 and TRBJ2-5; a possible D gene is TRBD2 (5 bases). The CDR3 length is 12 residues. V lost 4 bases, J lost 4 bases, and 7 bases lay in between. Germline V gives CDR1 PRHDT, CDR2 FYEKMQ (reference sequence). The CDR3 DNA reads TGTGCCAGCAGCTCCCGGGGAGAGACCCAGTACTTC. It encodes CASSSRGETQYF. Together with reference TRBV13 and TRBJ2-5, the CDR3 gives the full variable domain: AAGVIQSPRHLIKEKRETATLKCYPIPRHDTVYWYQQGPGQDPQFLISFYEKMQSDKGSIPDRFSAQQFSDYHSELNMSSLELGDSALYFCASSSRGETQYFGPGTRLLVL.

The chain combines TRBV19 with TRBJ2-1, with 9 bases aligning to TRBD1. The J segment lost 5 bases and the V segment lost 6 bases, leaving 5 bases of the junction unmatched. Germline CDR1 LNHDA, CDR2 SQIVND (reference sequence). The CDR3 spans 14 residues. CDR3 region: CASSRTGADNEQFF. As DNA, the CDR3 is TGTGCCAGTAGCAGGACAGGGGCGGACAATGAGCAGTTCTTC.

The chain couples TRBV6-1 to TRBJ1-5; 9 bases are shared with TRBD1. Germline V gene lookup returns CDR1 MNHNS and CDR2 SASEGT. This CDR3 has 14 residues. Trimming took 4 bases from V and 6 from J; bases not matched to a gene: 4. CDR3 loop: CASSGEQGAQPQHF. The CDR3 DNA sequence: TGTGCCAGCAGTGGAGAACAGGGGGCTCAGCCCCAGCATTTT.

This clone came up a few times. V gene TRBV5-4 combines with J gene TRBJ2-7, with 9 bases that match TRBD2. Trimming removed 4 bases from V and 5 bases from J; junction bases left unmatched: 13. The CDR3 length is 16 residues. Germline V CDR1 and CDR2: SGHNT, YYREEE (reference sequence). The CDR3 loop is CASSPESGRSSHEQYF. Here the CDR3 DNA reads TGTGCCAGCAGCCCTGAAAGCGGGAGGTCTTCCCACGAGCAGTACTTC.

The rearrangement uses TRBV5-3 and TRBJ1-1, with D uncertain. TRBV5-3 is filed as an ORF, its function uncertain. There are 14 residues in the CDR3. V dropped 6 bases and J dropped 0 bases, with 12 bases sitting between them. CDR3: CARTAPGMNTEAFF. DNA of the CDR3: TGTGCCAGAACAGCTCCTGGGATGAACACTGAAGCTTTCTTT.

The chain links TRBV5-1 to TRBJ1-1; a weak D match, TRBD1 (6 bases). Trimming stripped 4 bases from V and 1 base from J, with 8 bases between. The CDR3 has 13 amino acids. CDR1 is SGHRS and CDR2 is YFSETQ in the germline V gene. CDR3 sequence: CASSADRNTEAFF. The CDR3 DNA sequence: TGCGCCAGCAGCGCGGACAGGAACACTGAAGCTTTCTTT.

J is TRBJ2-5 and V is TRBV29-1; 8 positions match TRBD1. The CDR3 extends over 11 amino acids. The V and J ends lost 7 bases and 4 bases, in that order; junction bases with no gene match: 2. CDR1 and CDR2 (germline): SQVTM, ANQGSEA. CDR3 in amino acids: CSAGGLETQYF. For the CDR3, the DNA is TGCAGCGCAGGGGGCTTAGAGACCCAGTACTTC.

The rearrangement joins TRBV10-3 to TRBJ1-1; the D gene is possibly TRBD1 (5 bases). The V end lost 6 bases, the J end lost 6 bases, and 14 bases lay between the germline ends. The CDR3 runs 13 residues. The V gene's germline CDR1 is ENHRY and CDR2 SYGVKD. CDR3 DNA sequence: TGTGCCATCAGACCAACAGGTGACTCTGAAGCTTTCTTT. Amino acids: CAIRPTGDSEAFF.

This chain uses TRBV18 with TRBJ2-5; 10 positions match TRBD1. Germline V gene sequence: CDR1 KGHSH, CDR2 LQKENI. This CDR3 spans 16 amino acids. With V trimmed by 1 base and J by 0 bases, 2 bases remained unmatched. CDR3 amino acids: CASSPRTGGYQETQYF. As DNA, the CDR3 is TGTGCCAGCTCACCACGGACAGGGGGATACCAAGAGACCCAGTACTTC.

The chain recombines TRBV9 with TRBJ2-7, with TRBD2 identical over 12 bases. Germline assignment: CDR1 SGDLS and CDR2 YYNGEE. The CDR3 extends over 15 amino acids. With V trimmed by 0 bases and J by 3 bases, 1 base remained unmatched. The CDR3 is CASSVGLAGVYEQYF. Written as DNA, the CDR3 is TGTGCCAGCAGCGTAGGACTAGCGGGAGTCTACGAGCAGTACTTC.

The chain combines TRBV18 with TRBJ1-1; 10 bases are shared with TRBD1. The CDR3 sequence is 15 residues long. Germline lookup yields CDR1 KGHSH and CDR2 LQKENI. Unmatched junction bases numbered 2, after V lost 3 bases and J lost 1 base. The CDR3 nucleotides are TGTGCCAGCTCACCTAGACAGGGGGCGAACACTGAAGCTTTCTTT. Translated: CASSPRQGANTEAFF.

This clone was seen once. V and J are TRBV7-2 and TRBJ2-3; 7 nucleotides align to TRBD2. This CDR3 comprises 12 residues. CDR1 and CDR2 from the germline V gene are SGHTA and FQGNSA. V was pared by 5 bases and J by 10 bases, with 6 bases of the junction left unmatched. The DNA of the CDR3 is TGTGCCAGCAGCCGTACTAGCGAGGCGCAGTATTTT. Translated, it gives CASSRTSEAQYF.

V usage is TRBV19 and J usage is TRBJ2-5, with TRBD1 matching 7 bases. Trimming cost V 3 bases and J 3 bases; bases outside gene matches: 10. The CDR3 has 16 residues. In germline, CDR1 is LNHDA, CDR2 SQIVND (reference sequence). The CDR3 here is CASSISSGTGEETQYF. The DNA for the CDR3 is TGTGCCAGTAGTATTAGTTCGGGTACAGGGGAAGAGACCCAGTACTTC.

The rearrangement joins TRBV5-4 to TRBJ2-5; TRBD2 agrees at 12 bases. CDR1 is SGHNT and CDR2 is YYREEE in the germline V gene (reference sequence). The V and J ends lost 4 bases and 3 bases, in that order; junction bases with no gene match: 7. This CDR3 has 16 residues. The CDR3 loop reads CASSRRTSGAKETQYF. CDR3 DNA: TGTGCCAGCAGCCGTCGGACTAGCGGGGCGAAAGAGACCCAGTACTTC.